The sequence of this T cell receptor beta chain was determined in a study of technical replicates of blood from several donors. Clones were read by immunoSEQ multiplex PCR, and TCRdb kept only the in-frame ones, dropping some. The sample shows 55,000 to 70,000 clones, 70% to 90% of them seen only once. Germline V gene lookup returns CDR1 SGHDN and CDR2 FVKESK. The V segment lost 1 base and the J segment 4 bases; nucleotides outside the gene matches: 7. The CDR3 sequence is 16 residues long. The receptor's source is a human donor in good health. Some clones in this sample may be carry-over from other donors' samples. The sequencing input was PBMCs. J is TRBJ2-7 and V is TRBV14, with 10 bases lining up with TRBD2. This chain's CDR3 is CASSQGWASGSYEQYF. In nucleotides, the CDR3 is TGTGCCAGCAGCCAAGGTTGGGCTAGCGGGAGTTACGAGCAGTACTTC.